These 17 T cell receptor beta chains share one sample of origin, sequenced in a study of blood T cell repertoires in COVID-19. The repertoire was sequenced with immunoSEQ multiplex PCR; TCRdb's copy has only in-frame clones and lacks some. The sample holds about 180,000 clones; more than 80% are singletons and the top ten take approximately 6.2%. The sequenced sample was PBMCs or T cells enriched from blood (not recorded which). The receptors originated from a man aged 35 to 55 who had recovered from COVID-19.

The chain employs TRBV7-2 and TRBJ1-5; a weak D match, TRBD1 (5 bases). Germline values: CDR1 SGHTA, CDR2 FQGNSA. The length of the CDR3 is 17 residues. V was cut by 4 bases and J by 2 bases, with 18 bases left in between. The CDR3 loop reads CASSSRPAGIGNQPQHF. CDR3 coding DNA: TGTGCCAGCAGCTCCCGTCCCGCAGGGATAGGCAATCAGCCCCAGCATTTT. The entire variable domain, with the rest obtained from reference TRBV7-2 and TRBJ1-5, is as follows: GAGVSQSPSNKVTEKGKDVELRCDPISGHTALYWYRQSLGQGLEFLIYFQGNSAPDKSGLPSDRFSAERTGGSVSTLTIQRTQQEDSAVYLCASSSRPAGIGNQPQHFGDGTRLSIL.

V gene TRBV3-1 (or the pseudogene TRBV3-2) combines with J gene TRBJ2-3; D ambiguous. V lost 4 bases to trimming and J lost 2 bases, with 7 bases between them. CDR1 is LGHDT, CDR2 YNNKEL, per germline (reference sequence). CDR3 length: 13 residues. The chain's CDR3 is CASSLPHTDTQYF. CDR3 nucleotide sequence: TGTGCCAGCAGCCTCCCCCACACAGATACGCAGTATTTT.

The chain recombines TRBV29-1 with TRBJ2-3; 8 bases line up with TRBD1. CDR3 length equals 14 residues. V dropped 5 bases and J dropped 5; count of bases not matched to a gene: 9. Germline V CDR1 and CDR2: SQVTM, ANQGSEA. Here the CDR3 DNA reads TGCAGCGTTACTACAGGGGGTTCCCAAGATACGCAGTATTTT. Protein product: CSVTTGGSQDTQYF.

The chain uses TRBV10-2 and TRBJ1-5; D may be TRBD1 (6 bases). Germline CDR1 WSHSY, CDR2 SAAADI. The CDR3 has 14 residues. Trimming took 7 bases from V and 4 from J, leaving 14 bases between them. The CDR3 here is CASTPGTKNQPQHF. The CDR3 nucleotides read TGCGCCAGCACCCCCGGGACAAAAAATCAGCCCCAGCATTTT.

The chain combines TRBV23-1 with TRBJ2-3, with 10 positions matching TRBD1. TRBV23-1 is annotated as an ORF whose role is uncertain. Trimming cost V 2 bases and J 1 base; bases outside gene matches: 0. The CDR3 loop spans 15 amino acids. CDR3: CASSQGTGGTDTQYF. DNA of the CDR3: TGCGCCAGCAGTCAAGGGACAGGGGGCACAGATACGCAGTATTTT.

V is TRBV19 and J is TRBJ1-2, with TRBD1 matching over 8 bases. From germline, CDR1 is LNHDA and CDR2 SQIVND (reference sequence). This CDR3 has 15 residues. With 3 bases clipped from V and 5 bases from J, the junction kept 8 bases outside the gene matches. Written as DNA, the CDR3 is TGTGCCAGTAGTATGTATCAGGGGGCGAGGTATGGCTACACCTTC. It is translated as CASSMYQGARYGYTF.

V is TRBV19 and J is TRBJ1-2; maybe TRBD1 (6 bases). The CDR3 consists of 13 residues. Per germline, CDR1 LNHDA and CDR2 SQIVND (reference sequence). Trimming took 5 bases from V and 3 from J, leaving 10 bases between them. The CDR3 nucleotides read TGTGCCAGTAGTGACAGGAGCTACTATGGCTACACCTTC. Translated: CASSDRSYYGYTF.

J is TRBJ2-3 and V is TRBV7-3; a weak D match, TRBD1 (6 bases). This CDR3 is built from 17 residues. V lost 2 bases, J lost 3 bases, and 18 bases lay in between. The germline gives CDR1 SGHTA, CDR2 FQGTGA. DNA for the CDR3: TGTGCCAGCAGCTTATTGCCCCCAGGGGTAGAGACAGATACGCAGTATTTT. Translated: CASSLLPPGVETDTQYF. Drawing the rest from reference TRBV7-3 and TRBJ2-3, the complete variable domain is GAGVSQTPSNKVTEKGKYVELRCDPISGHTALYWYRQSLGQGPEFLIYFQGTGAADDSGLPNDRFFAVRPEGSVSTLKIQRTERGDSAVYLCASSLLPPGVETDTQYFGPGTRLTVL.

This clone has a single count. This chain joins TRBV5-1 and TRBJ2-7; no reliable D call. CDR1 is SGHRS and CDR2 is YFSETQ in the germline V gene. V was cut by 2 bases and J by 0 bases, with 9 bases left in between. CDR3 length: 14 residues. The CDR3 sequence is CASSFSVSSYEQYF. The CDR3, as DNA: TGCGCCAGCAGCTTCAGCGTTAGCTCCTACGAGCAGTACTTC.

The chain uses TRBV28 and TRBJ2-7; 8 bases match TRBD1. The CDR3 sequence is 16 residues long. Germline values: CDR1 MDHEN, CDR2 SYDVKM. The ends lost 5 bases at V and 0 bases at J; junction bases unmatched: 9. The CDR3 coding sequence is TGTGCCAGCAGTACGACCCGACAGGGGCCCTCCTACGAGCAGTACTTC. The encoded protein is CASSTTRQGPSYEQYF.

This chain links TRBV2 with TRBJ1-5; 10 bases agree with TRBD1. The CDR3 totals 15 residues. Germline loops: CDR1 SNHLY, CDR2 FYNNEI. Germline trimming cut 5 bases from V and 2 bases from J; bases unmatched to any gene: 3. The CDR3 protein is CASSPGTGGNQPQHF. In DNA form, the CDR3 reads TGTGCCAGCAGTCCCGGGACAGGGGGCAATCAGCCCCAGCATTTT.

The V call is TRBV13, the J call TRBJ2-7; D remains unclear. The CDR3 length is 13 residues. Trimming removed 5 bases at V and 6 bases at J, with 14 bases between. Germline values: CDR1 PRHDT, CDR2 FYEKMQ (reference sequence). For the CDR3, the DNA is TGTGCCAGCAGCCCCCCACCACCCAGCGAGCAGTACTTC. Encoded protein: CASSPPPPSEQYF.

The V call is TRBV9, the J call TRBJ1-2; D is ambiguous. CDR1 SGDLS and CDR2 YYNGEE come from the germline V gene. This CDR3 contains 14 residues. V was clipped by 0 bases and J by 2 bases, with 8 bases between them. DNA for the CDR3: TGTGCCAGCAGCGTAGCTCGGGGAAACTATGGCTACACCTTC. Its translation: CASSVARGNYGYTF.

This CDR3 reads CASSHGQAGGNTIYF. DNA for the CDR3: TGTGCCAGCAGCCACGGACAAGCAGGTGGAAACACCATATATTTT. The chain couples TRBV28 to TRBJ1-3; perhaps TRBD1 as D (5 bases). The germline V gene encodes CDR1 MDHEN and CDR2 SYDVKM. This CDR3 spans 15 amino acids. V was pared by 6 bases and J by 3 bases, with 15 bases between.

This chain connects TRBV5-5 to TRBJ1-5; 9 nucleotides line up with TRBD1. From germline, CDR1 is SGHKS and CDR2 YYEKEE (reference sequence). This CDR3 contains 16 residues. With 0 bases clipped from V and 7 bases from J, the junction kept 8 bases outside the gene matches. The CDR3 protein is CASSLVPTGGLQPQHF. The DNA of the CDR3 is TGTGCCAGCAGCTTGGTACCGACAGGGGGACTCCAGCCCCAGCATTTT.

The rearrangement uses TRBV7-9 and TRBJ1-4, with 8 bases fitting TRBD1. The CDR3 length is 14 residues. Germline CDR1 is SEHNR and CDR2 is FQNEAQ (reference sequence). After removal of 5 bases from V and 5 bases from J, the junction contained 4 bases not matched to a gene. This CDR3 reads CASSRGQGNEKLFF. CDR3 bases: TGTGCCAGCAGCCGCGGACAGGGCAATGAAAAACTGTTTTTT.

The gene calls are TRBV15 and TRBJ2-7; D is perhaps TRBD1 (6 bases). The germline V and J ends were trimmed by 6 bases and 3 bases, with 9 bases remaining between them. This CDR3 is built from 12 residues. Germline CDR1 reads LNHNV; CDR2 reads YYDKDF (reference sequence). The CDR3, as DNA: TGTGCCACCAGTCTACAGGGCTACGAGCAGTACTTC. Its protein product is CATSLQGYEQYF.